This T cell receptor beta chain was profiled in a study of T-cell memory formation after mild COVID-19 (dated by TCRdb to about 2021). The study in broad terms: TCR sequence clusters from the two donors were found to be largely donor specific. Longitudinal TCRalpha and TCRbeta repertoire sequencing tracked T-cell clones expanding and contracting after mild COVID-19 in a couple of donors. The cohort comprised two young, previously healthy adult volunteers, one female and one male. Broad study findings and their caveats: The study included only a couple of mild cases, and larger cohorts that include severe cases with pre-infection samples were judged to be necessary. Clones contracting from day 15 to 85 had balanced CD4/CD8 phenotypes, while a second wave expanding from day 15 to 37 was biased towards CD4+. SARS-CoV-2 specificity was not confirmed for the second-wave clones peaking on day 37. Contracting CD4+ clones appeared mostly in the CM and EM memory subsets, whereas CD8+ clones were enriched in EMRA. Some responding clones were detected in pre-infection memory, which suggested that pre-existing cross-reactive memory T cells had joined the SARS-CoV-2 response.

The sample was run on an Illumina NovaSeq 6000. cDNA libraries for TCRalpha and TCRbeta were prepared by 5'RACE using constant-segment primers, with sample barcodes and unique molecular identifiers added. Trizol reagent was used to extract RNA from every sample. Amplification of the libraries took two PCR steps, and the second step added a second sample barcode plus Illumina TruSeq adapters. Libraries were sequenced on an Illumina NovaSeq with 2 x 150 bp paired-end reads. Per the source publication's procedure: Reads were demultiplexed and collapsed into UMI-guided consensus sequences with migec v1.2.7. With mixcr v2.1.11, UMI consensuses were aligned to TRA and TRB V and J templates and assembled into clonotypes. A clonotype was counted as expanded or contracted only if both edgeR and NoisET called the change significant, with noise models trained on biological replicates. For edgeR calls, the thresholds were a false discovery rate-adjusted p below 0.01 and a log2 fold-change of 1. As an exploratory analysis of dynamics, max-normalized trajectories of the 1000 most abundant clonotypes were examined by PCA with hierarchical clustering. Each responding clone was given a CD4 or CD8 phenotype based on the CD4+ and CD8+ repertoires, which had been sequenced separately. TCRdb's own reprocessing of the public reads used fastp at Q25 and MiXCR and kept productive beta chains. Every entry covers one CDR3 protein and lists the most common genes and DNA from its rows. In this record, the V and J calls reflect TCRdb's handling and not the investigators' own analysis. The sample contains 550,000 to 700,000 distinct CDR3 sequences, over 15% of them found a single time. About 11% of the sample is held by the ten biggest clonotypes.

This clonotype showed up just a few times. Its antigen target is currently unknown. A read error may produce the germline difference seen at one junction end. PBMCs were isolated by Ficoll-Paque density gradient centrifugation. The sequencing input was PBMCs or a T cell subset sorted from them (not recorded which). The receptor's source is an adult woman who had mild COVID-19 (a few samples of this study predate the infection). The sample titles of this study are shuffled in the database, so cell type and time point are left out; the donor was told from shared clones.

This receptor has the CDR3 CSVDPRLAEHSYSEQFF. The bases are TGCAGCGTTGATCCCCGACTAGCGGAGCACTCCTACAGTGAGCAGTTCTTC. The chain is made from TRBV29-1 and TRBJ2-1, and TRBD2 matches 9 of the central bases. Taken from cysteine to phenylalanine, the CDR3 has 17 residues. Only the CDR3 part of the read is kept: 51 bases, read in frame from the first base. CDR1 and CDR2 (SQVTM, ANQGSEA) derive from the germline V gene.